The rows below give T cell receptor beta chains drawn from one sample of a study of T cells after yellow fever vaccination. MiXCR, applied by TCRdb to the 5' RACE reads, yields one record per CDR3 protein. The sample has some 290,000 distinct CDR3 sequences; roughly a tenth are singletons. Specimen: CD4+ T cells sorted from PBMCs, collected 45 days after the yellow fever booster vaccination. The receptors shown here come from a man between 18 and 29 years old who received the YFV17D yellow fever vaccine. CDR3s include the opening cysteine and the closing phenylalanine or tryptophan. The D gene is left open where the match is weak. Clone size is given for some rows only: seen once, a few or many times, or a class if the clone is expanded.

CDR3: CASSSGATTEAFF
DNA: TGCGCCAGCAGCTCGGGGGCCACCACTGAAGCTTTCTTT
J: TRBJ1-1
size: many
V: TRBV5-1
D: -

CDR3: CASSHHKTTGYRGYTF
DNA: TGCGCCAGCAGCCACCATAAGACGACAGGGTATCGCGGCTACACCTTC
J: TRBJ1-2
size: few
V: TRBV4-1
D: TRBD1

CDR3: CSVERGFQETQYF
DNA: TGCAGCGTTGAAAGGGGGTTCCAAGAGACCCAGTACTTC
J: TRBJ2-5
size: -
V: TRBV29-1
D: -

CDR3: CATHPGQNTEAFF
DNA: TGTGCCACCCACCCGGGACAAAACACTGAAGCTTTCTTT
J: TRBJ1-1
size: few
V: TRBV6-1
D: -

CDR3: CASSRIRRGPGDNEQFF
DNA: TGTGCCAGCAGTCGAATTAGACGGGGACCTGGGGACAATGAGCAGTTCTTC
J: TRBJ2-1
size: -
V: TRBV12-3/TRBV12-4
D: -

CDR3: CSARQGTNTGELFF
DNA: TGCAGTGCTAGACAGGGGACGAACACCGGGGAGCTGTTTTTT
J: TRBJ2-2
size: -
V: TRBV20-1
D: -

CDR3: CASSQEESGDWQPQHF
DNA: TGCGCCAGCAGCCAAGAAGAGTCGGGGGATTGGCAGCCCCAGCATTTT
J: TRBJ1-5
size: -
V: TRBV4-1
D: -

CDR3: CASSLAQGGHTDTQYF
DNA: TGTGCCAGCAGCTTAGCGCAGGGCGGGCACACAGATACGCAGTATTTT
J: TRBJ2-3
size: many
V: TRBV7-9
D: -

CDR3: CASSWSTGELFF
DNA: TGTGCCAGCAGCTGGAGCACCGGGGAGCTGTTTTTT
J: TRBJ2-2
size: few
V: TRBV6-5
D: -

CDR3: CASSLTGSGDTQYF
DNA: TGTGCCAGCAGCTTAACAGGGAGCGGAGATACGCAGTATTTT
J: TRBJ2-3
size: -
V: TRBV7-9
D: -

CDR3: CASQHRNLDEQYF
DNA: TGTGCCAGCCAACACAGGAACCTAGACGAGCAGTACTTC
J: TRBJ2-7
size: few
V: TRBV5-5
D: -

CDR3: CASSLDGTPEQYF
DNA: TGTGCCAGCAGCTTAGATGGGACCCCTGAACAGTACTTC
J: TRBJ2-5
size: many
V: TRBV7-9
D: -

CDR3: CASAPGVAGGQETQYF
DNA: TGTGCCAGCGCGCCAGGGGTAGCGGGGGGCCAAGAGACCCAGTACTTC
J: TRBJ2-5
size: -
V: TRBV12-3/TRBV12-4
D: TRBD2

CDR3: CSALGTSQVHEQFF
DNA: TGCAGCGCACTAGGCACTAGCCAGGTCCATGAGCAGTTCTTC
J: TRBJ2-1
size: -
V: TRBV20-1
D: -

CDR3: CASSQGRTSGGKETQYF
DNA: TGTGCCAGCAGCCAAGGACGGACTAGCGGGGGGAAAGAGACCCAGTACTTC
J: TRBJ2-5
size: -
V: TRBV3-1
D: TRBD2

CDR3: CASSARDRHNSPLHF
DNA: TGTGCTAGCAGCGCCCGGGACAGACATAATTCACCCCTCCACTTT
J: TRBJ1-6
size: -
V: TRBV7-7
D: TRBD1

CDR3: CASNPSGEETQYF
DNA: TGTGCCAGCAACCCTAGCGGGGAGGAGACCCAGTACTTC
J: TRBJ2-5
size: few
V: TRBV9
D: TRBD2

CDR3: CACNQGARDTQYF
DNA: TGTGCCTGTAATCAGGGGGCAAGAGATACGCAGTATTTT
J: TRBJ2-3
size: few
V: TRBV30
D: TRBD1

CDR3: CSASKTSGGPDTQYF
DNA: TGCAGTGCTAGCAAGACTAGCGGGGGCCCAGATACGCAGTATTTT
J: TRBJ2-3
size: -
V: TRBV20-1
D: TRBD2

CDR3: CSATGPWGTEAFF
DNA: TGCAGTGCTACCGGTCCCTGGGGCACTGAAGCTTTCTTT
J: TRBJ1-1
size: few
V: TRBV20-1
D: -

CDR3: CASSYGGQGGKDEQFF
DNA: TGTGCCAGCAGTTACGGAGGACAGGGTGGAAAGGATGAGCAGTTCTTC
J: TRBJ2-1
size: -
V: TRBV6-2/TRBV6-3
D: TRBD1

CDR3: CASSLDGHQGTQYF
DNA: TGTGCCAGCAGCTTAGACGGCCACCAAGGGACCCAGTACTTC
J: TRBJ2-5
size: many
V: TRBV7-9
D: -

CDR3: CSARGGRYSDTQYF
DNA: TGCAGTGCTAGAGGGGGTAGATACTCAGATACGCAGTATTTT
J: TRBJ2-3
size: -
V: TRBV20-1
D: -

CDR3: CASSQGLGGGETQYF
DNA: TGTGCCAGCAGCCAAGGACTAGGGGGCGGGGAGACCCAGTACTTC
J: TRBJ2-5
size: few
V: TRBV3-1
D: -

CDR3: CASSVVIGTDTQYF
DNA: TGTGCCAGCAGCGTAGTAATTGGGACAGATACGCAGTATTTT
J: TRBJ2-3
size: -
V: TRBV9
D: -

CDR3: CASSLTGRQYF
DNA: TGTGCCAGCAGCTTGACGGGCCGGCAGTACTTC
J: TRBJ2-7
size: few
V: TRBV7-9
D: -

CDR3: CATTSGQHTDTQYF
DNA: TGTGCCACAACTTCGGGACAGCACACAGATACGCAGTATTTT
J: TRBJ2-3
size: many
V: TRBV10-3
D: TRBD1

CDR3: CASSLQLAVDTQYF
DNA: TGTGCCAGCAGCTTACAACTGGCGGTAGATACGCAGTATTTT
J: TRBJ2-3
size: -
V: TRBV5-4
D: -

CDR3: CASSRAGSTGELFF
DNA: TGTGCCAGCAGCCGAGCGGGGAGCACCGGGGAGCTGTTTTTT
J: TRBJ2-2
size: -
V: TRBV14
D: TRBD2